One and the same sample provided the 5 T cell receptor beta chains below, sequenced in a study of cytomegalovirus exposure and HLA in healthy donors. The PCR ran on 60 Vbeta and 13 Jbeta primers. Assay: immunoSEQ multiplex PCR; the TCRdb copy retains only in-frame clones and omits some. The table shows fewer than 200,000 clones, with 87% occurring only once. The sample comprised PBMCs. These receptors were taken from a woman aged 25 to 39 in good health and CMV-seronegative.

This clone has just one count. The chain uses TRBV2 and TRBJ2-4; D gene ambiguous. There are 16 residues in the CDR3. Trimming took 1 base from V and 1 from J, leaving 11 bases between them. Germline V gives CDR1 SNHLY, CDR2 FYNNEI. The CDR3 loop reads CASSEDLPRAKNIQYF. The CDR3 nucleotides read TGTGCCAGCAGTGAAGACCTCCCCAGGGCCAAAAACATTCAGTACTTC.

The chain joins TRBV7-9 to TRBJ1-1, with D possibly matching TRBD1 (5 bases). Per germline, CDR1 SEHNR and CDR2 FQNEAQ (reference sequence). The CDR3 is made up of 12 amino acids. V lost 1 base and J lost 11, with 11 bases in between. CDR3 loop: CASSLEGWTAFF. The CDR3 DNA sequence: TGTGCCAGCAGCTTAGAGGGGTGGACGGCTTTCTTT. Supplemented by reference TRBV7-9 and TRBJ1-1, the full variable domain reads DTGVSQNPRHKITKRGQNVTFRCDPISEHNRLYWYRQTLGQGPEFLTYFQNEAQLEKSRLLSDRFSAERPKGSFSTLEIQRTEQGDSAMYLCASSLEGWTAFFGQGTRLTVV.

The chain is built from TRBV19 and TRBJ2-3, with 11 bases that match TRBD2. The germline CDR1 and CDR2 sequences are LNHDA and SQIVND (reference sequence). V was clipped by 5 bases and J by 5 bases; unmatched bases: 6. This CDR3 is 15 amino acids long. The CDR3, as DNA: TGTGCCAGTAGTTTAGCGGGGGGGCCTGTAGATACGCAGTATTTT. Amino acids: CASSLAGGPVDTQYF.

This chain uses TRBV5-1 with TRBJ2-5, with D possibly matching TRBD2 (7 bases). The DNA end favors TRBJ2-7, so the J call may be wrong. CDR1 and CDR2 from the germline V gene are SGHRS and YFSETQ. This CDR3 spans 15 amino acids. CDR3 protein: CASSWVGGGGDEQYF. Written as DNA, the CDR3 is TGCGCCAGCAGCTGGGTGGGAGGGGGAGGCGACGAGCAGTACTTC.

The V and J genes are TRBV6-5 and TRBJ1-1, with 8 bases lining up with TRBD1. Unmatched junction bases numbered 14, after V lost 4 bases and J lost 10 bases. Germline V CDR1 and CDR2: MNHEY, SVGAGI. This CDR3 is built from 15 residues. The CDR3 region has the DNA TGTGCCAGCAGTTCCCCGGGACAGGCTCTGGGGGGAGCTTTCTTT. It encodes CASSSPGQALGGAFF.